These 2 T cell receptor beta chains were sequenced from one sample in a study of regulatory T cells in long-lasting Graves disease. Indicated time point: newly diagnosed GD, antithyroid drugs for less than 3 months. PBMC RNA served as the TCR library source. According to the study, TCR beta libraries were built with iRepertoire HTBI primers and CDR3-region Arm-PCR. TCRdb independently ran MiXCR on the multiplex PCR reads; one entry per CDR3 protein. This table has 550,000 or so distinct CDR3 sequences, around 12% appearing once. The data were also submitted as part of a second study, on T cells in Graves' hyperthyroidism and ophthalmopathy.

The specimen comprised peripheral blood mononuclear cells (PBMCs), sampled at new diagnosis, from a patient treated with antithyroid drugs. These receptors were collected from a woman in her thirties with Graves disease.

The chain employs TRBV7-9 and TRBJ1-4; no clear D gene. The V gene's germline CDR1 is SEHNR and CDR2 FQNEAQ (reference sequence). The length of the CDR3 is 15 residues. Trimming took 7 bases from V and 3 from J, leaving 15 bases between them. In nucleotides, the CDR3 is TGTGCCAGCACCCCCACGGGTCTCTCTAATGAAAAACTGTTTTTT. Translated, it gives CASTPTGLSNEKLFF. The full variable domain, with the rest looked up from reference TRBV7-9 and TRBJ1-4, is DTGVSQNPRHKITKRGQNVTFRCDPISEHNRLYWYRQTLGQGPEFLTYFQNEAQLEKSRLLSDRFSAERPKGSFSTLEIQRTEQGDSAMYLCASTPTGLSNEKLFFGSGTQLSVL.

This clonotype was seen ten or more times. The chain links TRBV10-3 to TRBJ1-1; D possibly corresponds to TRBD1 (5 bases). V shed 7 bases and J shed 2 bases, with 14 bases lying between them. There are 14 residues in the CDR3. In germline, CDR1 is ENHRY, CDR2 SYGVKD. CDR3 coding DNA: TGTGCCATCACGGGGCCAGGGCAAAACACTGAAGCTTTCTTT. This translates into CAITGPGQNTEAFF.